These 10 T cell receptor beta chains share one sample of origin, sequenced in a study of lung T cells in sarcoidosis with Löfgren's syndrome. One entry per CDR3 protein, called by TCRdb with MiXCR from the reads. The repertoire consists of some 3,100 distinct CDR3 sequences, with around 17% occurring once and the leading ten covering 5.5% to 7.5%. The sample consisted of CD4+ T cells from bronchoalveolar lavage. These receptors were obtained from a human donor with sarcoidosis (Löfgren's syndrome or another form), or a control subject (not recorded which).

By sample fraction, this clonotype is medium-sized. V gene TRBV2 combines with J gene TRBJ1-5; D uncertain. V shed 6 bases and J shed 0 bases, with 6 bases lying between them. This CDR3 is 13 amino acids long. Looked up from germline, CDR1 is SNHLY and CDR2 is FYNNEI. The CDR3 nucleotides read TGTGCCAGCAGGGTCAATAGCAATCAGCCCCAGCATTTT. It translates to CASRVNSNQPQHF. The full variable domain, with the rest looked up from reference TRBV2 and TRBJ1-5, is EPEVTQTPSHQVTQMGQEVILRCVPISNHLYFYWYRQILGQKVEFLVSFYNNEISEKSEIFDDQFSVERPDGSNFTLKIRSTKLEDSAMYFCASRVNSNQPQHFGDGTRLSIL.

This clonotype was observed at least ten times. The chain combines TRBV7-2 with TRBJ1-3; D remains ambiguous. The germline V and J ends were trimmed by 0 bases and 0 bases, with 15 bases remaining between them. The CDR3 spans 18 residues. The V gene's germline CDR1 is SGHTA and CDR2 FQGNSA. CDR3 residues: CASSLAEDKPRSGNTIYF. Here the CDR3 DNA reads TGTGCCAGCAGCTTAGCGGAAGACAAACCACGCTCTGGAAACACCATATATTTT.

The J gene is TRBJ2-3, the V gene TRBV19, with D tentatively TRBD1 (6 bases). CDR3 size: 15 residues. The ends were cut back, 6 bases at V and 4 bases at J, with 17 bases in the middle. Per the germline V gene, CDR1 is LNHDA and CDR2 is SQIVND (reference sequence). CDR3 protein: CASRQGAGIADTQYF. CDR3 in DNA: TGTGCCAGTAGACAGGGAGCCGGAATTGCAGATACGCAGTATTTT.

About this clonotype: A junction end diverges from the germline sequence, so it may reflect a read error. CDR3 bases: TGTGCCAGCAGTGAAGTTGGCACAGATAAGCAGTATTTT. Its translation is CASSEVGTDKQYF. The chain is built from TRBV2 and TRBJ2-3; D is unclear. The CDR3 is 13 residues long. From germline, CDR1 is SNHLY and CDR2 FYNNEI.

This clonotype has just a few counts. This CDR3 reads CAWTPKGSYEQYF. The CDR3 DNA reads TGTGCCTGGACCCCGAAGGGCTCCTACGAGCAGTACTTC. V is TRBV30 and J is TRBJ2-7, with D uncertain. This CDR3 contains 13 residues. The germline V and J ends were trimmed by 4 bases and 0 bases, with 10 bases remaining between them. Germline values: CDR1 GTSNPN, CDR2 SVGIG (reference sequence).

This clonotype has only a few counts. The genes are TRBV5-1 and TRBJ2-2; D is perhaps TRBD1 (6 bases). V was pared by 1 base and J by 5 bases, with 9 bases between. CDR3 length: 14 amino acids. CDR1 is SGHRS, CDR2 YFSETQ, per germline. CDR3 region: CASSLTGRTGELFF. The CDR3 DNA reads as TGCGCCAGCAGCTTGACAGGGCGAACCGGGGAGCTGTTTTTT.

V gene TRBV2 combines with J gene TRBJ1-1; TRBD1 is a possible D gene (5 bases). This CDR3 is 15 amino acids long. The V gene's germline CDR1 is SNHLY and CDR2 FYNNEI. V was pared by 1 base and J by 2 bases, with 11 bases between. The DNA for the CDR3 is TGTGCCAGCAGTGAAGGTGAAGGGGCCAACACTGAAGCTTTCTTT. Translating gives CASSEGEGANTEAFF.

Comment on this clonotype: A much larger clonotype is one base distant, so this may be a read error. The gene calls are TRBV10-3 and TRBJ2-3, with D tentatively TRBD2 (5 bases). The CDR3 sequence is 16 residues long. Germline V gives CDR1 ENHRY, CDR2 SYGVKD. The CDR3 protein is CAIRESGRGSTDTQYF. CDR3 bases: TGTGCCATCAGAGAGTCGGGAAGAGGGAGCACAGATACGCAGTATTTT.

This clonotype is categorized as medium-sized. The V and J genes are TRBV6-1 and TRBJ2-1, with 11 bases identical to TRBD1. This CDR3 has 15 residues. Trimming took 5 bases from V and 8 from J; bases not matched to a gene: 8. Per the germline V gene, CDR1 is MNHNS and CDR2 is SASEGT. Written as DNA, the CDR3 is TGTGCCAGCAGTCCCCCGGGACAGGGGGTCCATGAGCAGTTCTTC. As protein: CASSPPGQGVHEQFF.

This clonotype was seen repeatedly, ten times or more. This sequence joins TRBV7-8 and TRBJ1-5; 11 bases match TRBD1. With V trimmed by 3 bases and J by 5 bases, 9 bases remained unmatched. The CDR3 extends over 17 amino acids. In germline, CDR1 is SGHVS, CDR2 FQNEAQ. CDR3 amino acids: CASSFGTGGRFDQPQHF. CDR3 coding DNA: TGTGCCAGCAGCTTCGGGACAGGGGGTCGGTTCGATCAGCCCCAGCATTTT.